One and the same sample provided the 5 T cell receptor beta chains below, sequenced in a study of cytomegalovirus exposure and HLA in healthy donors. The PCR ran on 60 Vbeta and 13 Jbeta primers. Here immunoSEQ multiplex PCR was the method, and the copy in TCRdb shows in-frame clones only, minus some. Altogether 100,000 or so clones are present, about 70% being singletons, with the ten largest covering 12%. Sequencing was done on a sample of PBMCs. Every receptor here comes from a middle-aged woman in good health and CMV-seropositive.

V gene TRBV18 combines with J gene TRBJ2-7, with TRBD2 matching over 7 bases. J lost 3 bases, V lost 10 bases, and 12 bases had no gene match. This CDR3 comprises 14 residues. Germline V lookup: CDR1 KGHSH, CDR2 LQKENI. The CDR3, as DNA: TGTGCCACCACAGCCGGGACTACCGACTACGAGCAGTACTTC. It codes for CATTAGTTDYEQYF.

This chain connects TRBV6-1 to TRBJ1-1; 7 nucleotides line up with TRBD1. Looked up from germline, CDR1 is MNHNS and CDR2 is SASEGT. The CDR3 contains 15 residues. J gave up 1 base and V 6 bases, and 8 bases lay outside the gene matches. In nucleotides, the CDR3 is TGTGCCAGCAGAGCAGACAGGGCGCCGAACACTGAAGCTTTCTTT. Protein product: CASRADRAPNTEAFF.

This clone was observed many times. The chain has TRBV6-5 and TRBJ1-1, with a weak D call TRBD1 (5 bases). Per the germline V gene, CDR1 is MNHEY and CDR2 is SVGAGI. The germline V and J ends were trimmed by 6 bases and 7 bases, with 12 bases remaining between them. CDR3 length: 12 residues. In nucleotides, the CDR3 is TGTGCCAGCAGCCTCGGACACAGTGAAGCTTTCTTT. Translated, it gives CASSLGHSEAFF.

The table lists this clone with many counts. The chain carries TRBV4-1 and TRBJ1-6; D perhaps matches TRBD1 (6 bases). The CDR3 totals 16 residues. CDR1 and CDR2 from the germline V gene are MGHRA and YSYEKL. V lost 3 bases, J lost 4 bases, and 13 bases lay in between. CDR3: CASSQGGLPYNSPLHF. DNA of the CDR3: TGCGCCAGCAGCCAGGGGGGGCTACCGTATAATTCACCCCTCCACTTT.

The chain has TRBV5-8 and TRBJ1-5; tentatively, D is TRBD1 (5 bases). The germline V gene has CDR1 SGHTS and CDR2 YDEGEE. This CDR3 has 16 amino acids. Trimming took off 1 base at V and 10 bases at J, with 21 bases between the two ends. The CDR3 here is CASSLLTDTSISPQHF. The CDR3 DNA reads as TGTGCCAGCAGCTTGTTGACAGACACCTCAATCAGCCCCCAGCATTTT. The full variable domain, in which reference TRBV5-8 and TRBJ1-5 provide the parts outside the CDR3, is EAGVTQSPTHLIKTRGQQATLRCSPISGHTSVYWYQQALGLGLQFLLWYDEGEERNRGNFPPRFSGRQFPNYSSELNVNALELEDSALYLCASSLLTDTSISPQHFGDGTRLSIL.